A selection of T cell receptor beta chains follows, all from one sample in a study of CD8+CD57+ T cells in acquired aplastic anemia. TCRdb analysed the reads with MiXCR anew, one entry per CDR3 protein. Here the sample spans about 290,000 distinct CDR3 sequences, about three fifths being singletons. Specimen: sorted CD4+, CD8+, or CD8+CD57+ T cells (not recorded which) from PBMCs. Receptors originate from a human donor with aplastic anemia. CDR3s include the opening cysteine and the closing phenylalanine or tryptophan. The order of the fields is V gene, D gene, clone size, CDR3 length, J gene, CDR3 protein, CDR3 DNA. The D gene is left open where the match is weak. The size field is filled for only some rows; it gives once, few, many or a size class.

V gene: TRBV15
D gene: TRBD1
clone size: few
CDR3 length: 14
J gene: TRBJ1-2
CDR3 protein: CATSLPGTDYGYTF
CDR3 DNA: TGTGCCACCAGCCTCCCCGGGACAGACTATGGCTACACCTTC

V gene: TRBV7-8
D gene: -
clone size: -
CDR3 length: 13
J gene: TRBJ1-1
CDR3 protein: CASSSGRATEAYF
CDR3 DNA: TGTGCCAGCAGCTCTGGACGCGCGACAGAAGCTTACTTT

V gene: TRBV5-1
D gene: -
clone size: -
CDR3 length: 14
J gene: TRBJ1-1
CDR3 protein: CASRDQGMNTEAFF
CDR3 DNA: TGCGCCAGCAGGGACCAGGGGATGAACACTGAAGCTTTCTTT

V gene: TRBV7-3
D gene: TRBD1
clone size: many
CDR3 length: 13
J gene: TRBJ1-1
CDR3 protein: CASSRTGNTEAFF
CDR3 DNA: TGTGCCAGCAGCAGGACAGGGAACACTGAAGCTTTCTTT

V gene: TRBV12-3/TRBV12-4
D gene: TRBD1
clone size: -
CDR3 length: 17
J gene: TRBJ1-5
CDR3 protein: CASSALWGQGGGQPQHF
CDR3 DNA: TGTGCCAGCAGTGCACTGTGGGGACAGGGAGGCGGTCAGCCCCAGCATTTT

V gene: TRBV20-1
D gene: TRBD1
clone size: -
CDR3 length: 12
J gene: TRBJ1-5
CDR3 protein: CSAKTGGKPQHF
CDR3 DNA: TGCAGTGCTAAGACAGGGGGTAAGCCCCAGCATTTT

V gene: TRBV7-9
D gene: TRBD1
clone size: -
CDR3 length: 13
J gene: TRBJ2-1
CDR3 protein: CAIPGQGKNEQFF
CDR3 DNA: TGTGCCATTCCGGGACAGGGAAAGAATGAGCAGTTCTTC

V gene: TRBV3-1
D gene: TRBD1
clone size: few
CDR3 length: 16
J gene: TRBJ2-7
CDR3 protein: CASSPVDRGPTYEQYF
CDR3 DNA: TGTGCCAGCAGCCCCGTCGACAGGGGGCCCACCTACGAGCAGTACTTC

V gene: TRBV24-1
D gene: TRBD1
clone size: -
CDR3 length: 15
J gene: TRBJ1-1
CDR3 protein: CATRNRGNVNTEAFF
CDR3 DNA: TGTGCCACCAGGAACAGGGGGAACGTGAACACTGAAGCTTTCTTT

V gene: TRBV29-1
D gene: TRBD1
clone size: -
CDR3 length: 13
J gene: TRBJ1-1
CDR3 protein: CSARLTGDTEVFF
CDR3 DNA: TGCAGCGCCCGGTTGACAGGGGATACTGAAGTTTTCTTT

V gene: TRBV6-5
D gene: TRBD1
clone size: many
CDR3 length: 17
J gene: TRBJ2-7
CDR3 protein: CASSYSMGTGASYEQYF
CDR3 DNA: TGTGCCAGCAGTTACTCGATGGGGACAGGGGCCTCCTACGAGCAGTACTTC

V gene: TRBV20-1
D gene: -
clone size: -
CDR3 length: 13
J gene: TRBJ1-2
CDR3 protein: CSASGQRGYGYTF
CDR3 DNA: TGCAGTGCTAGCGGACAGAGGGGCTATGGCTACACCTTC